This TCR beta chain was recovered during a study of tumor and adjacent non-tumor tissue in lung cancer. Study-level background: Aged roughly 30 to 76 years, patients included approximately 11 men and 5 women with stage I to III disease. On average, productive TCRbeta reads reached about 4.4 million per sample.

This sample's RNA came from whole unsorted tissue. Distant lung tissue was collected more than 3 cm away from the tumor edge. Study outcomes and limitations: Tumor repertoires had a smaller top 100 clone share than normal lung. Higher tumor TCR diversity was associated with shorter survival.

Germline V gene data show CDR1 as SGHRS and CDR2 as YFSETQ. The CDR3 is 14 amino acids. With respect to this clonotype: Its matching antigen is unknown. A read error may produce the germline difference seen at one junction end.

The library came from three nested PCR rounds adapted from ARM-PCR protocols. TCRdb itself ran the multiplex PCR reads through MiXCR, one entry per CDR3 protein. The sample shows over 35,000 distinct CDR3 sequences, roughly 60% of them seen only once. Sequenced sample: distant non-tumor lung tissue. The chain uses TRBV5-1 and TRBJ2-7, with no clear D. This receptor was taken from a man aged 45-60 years with non-small cell lung cancer. The CDR3 bases are TGCGCCGGCAGCTTGGGCCCATTCCCCTACGAGCAGTACTTC. It is translated as CAGSLGPFPYEQYF.